Included here is one T cell receptor beta chain sequence, with context. CDR3 length equals 12 residues. CDR1 LNHDA and CDR2 SQIVND come from the germline V gene (reference sequence). Trimming shortened V by 7 bases and J by 5 bases, and 9 bases separated the two germline ends. This record belongs to a study of OX40 agonist ivuxolimab in advanced cancers. Only in-frame clones appear in the TCRdb table, and some are missing; sequencing was by immunoSEQ multiplex PCR. The sample has about 130,000 clones; 92% are singletons. The source was CD4+ or CD8+ T cells sorted from blood, collected in a trial of the OX40 agonist ivuxolimab. This TCR came from an adult with an advanced solid tumor such as melanoma, head and neck, liver or kidney cancer. J is TRBJ1-5 and V is TRBV19; TRBD1 is a possible D gene (5 bases). The CDR3 DNA is TGTGCCAGTACCGAACAGGATCAGCCCCAGCATTTT. Its translation is CASTEQDQPQHF.